Shown below are 20 T cell receptor beta chains from a single sample sequenced in a study of early T cells in non-severe SARS-CoV-2 infection. A single record per CDR3 protein comes from TCRdb applying MiXCR to the 5' RACE reads. The sample shows about 49,000 distinct CDR3 sequences, about 6% of them seen only once. The specimen comprised whole blood, sampled at baseline. The receptors here all came from an adult who was a healthcare worker with PCR-confirmed SARS-CoV-2 infection or an uninfected control (not recorded which).

The chain couples TRBV20-1 to TRBJ1-1; 8 nucleotides agree with TRBD1. Germline V gene lookup returns CDR1 DFQATT and CDR2 SNEGSKA (reference sequence). J was trimmed by 1 base and V by 2 bases; bases with no gene match: 3. This CDR3 has 14 residues. The DNA for the CDR3 is TGCAGTGCTAGAAGCGGGACAGGGAACACTGAAGCTTTCTTT. Protein product: CSARSGTGNTEAFF.

On this clonotype: With a much larger clone just one base away, this may be a read error. J is TRBJ2-5 and V is TRBV20-1; TRBD1 might be the D (6 bases). This CDR3 has 14 residues. Looked up from germline, CDR1 is DFQATT and CDR2 is SNEGSKA (reference sequence). The CDR3 loop reads CSARGAEITGTLYF. The CDR3 nucleotides read TGCAGTGCTAGAGGAGCGGAGATCACAGGGACCCTGTACTTC.

This clonotype qualifies as medium-sized. The chain couples TRBV4-3 to TRBJ2-5; 9 nucleotides align to TRBD2. This CDR3 contains 15 residues. CDR1 is LGHNA and CDR2 is YSLEER in the germline V gene. The V segment lost 0 bases and the J segment 1 base; nucleotides outside the gene matches: 0. DNA of the CDR3: TGCGCCAGCAGCCAAGAGCGGGGGGGCCAAGAGACCCAGTACTTC. As protein: CASSQERGGQETQYF.

This clonotype has at least ten counts. For the CDR3, the DNA is TGCGCCAGCAGCCCCTATGGGCCGTTGGTAGACAGGGTCTCTCACTATGGCTACACCTTC. Residues: CASSPYGPLVDRVSHYGYTF. V and J are TRBV4-3 and TRBJ1-2, with 7 bases lining up with TRBD1. Trimming removed 4 bases from V and 3 bases from J; junction bases left unmatched: 23. Germline V gene lookup returns CDR1 LGHNA and CDR2 YSLEER. CDR3 length: 20 amino acids.

Ten or more counts support this clonotype. This sequence joins TRBV6-1 and TRBJ1-2; D is unclear. The V gene's germline CDR1 is MNHNS and CDR2 SASEGT. The CDR3 extends over 15 amino acids. The V end lost 0 bases, the J end lost 0 bases, and 8 bases lay between the germline ends. The CDR3 reads CASSEAYGPNYGYTF. The CDR3 DNA follows: TGTGCCAGCAGTGAAGCCTACGGGCCTAACTATGGCTACACCTTC.

To note about this clonotype: One end of the junction fails to match germline, which may point to a read error. The chain couples TRBV6-6 to TRBJ1-2; a weak D match, TRBD1 (5 bases). This CDR3 has 13 residues. CDR1 and CDR2 from the germline V gene are MNHNY and SVGAGI (reference sequence). The CDR3 loop is CANSYDSSGGYTF. The CDR3 region has the DNA TGTGCCAACAGTTACGACAGTTCGGGCGGCTACACCTTC.

This clonotype appeared many times. J is TRBJ2-3 and V is TRBV12-3 or TRBV12-4; 9 bases map to TRBD2. This CDR3 has 14 residues. V lost 7 bases, J lost 4 bases, and 6 bases stayed unmatched. DNA of the CDR3: TGTGCCAGCATTGAGGCTAGCGGGGCAGATACGCAGTATTTT. It specifies CASIEASGADTQYF.

This clonotype was counted many times. The DNA of the CDR3 is TGTGCCATCAAACGGGGGACTGGGGCCAACGTCCTGACTTTC. It yields the protein CAIKRGTGANVLTF. The chain joins TRBV6-5 to TRBJ2-6; D possibly corresponds to TRBD2 (6 bases). The CDR3 consists of 14 residues. Germline CDR1 and CDR2: MNHEY and SVGAGI. Trimming removed 10 bases at V and 2 bases at J, with 12 bases between.

This clonotype was seen ten or more times. CDR3 nucleotide sequence: TGTGCCAGCAGAGGAAACTATGGCTACACCTTC. Its translation: CASRGNYGYTF. The genes are TRBV11-2 and TRBJ1-2; D not certain. V gave up 6 bases and J gave up 2 bases, with 4 bases separating them. Germline-derived CDR1 and CDR2 are SGHAT and FQNNGV. The CDR3 loop spans 11 amino acids.

This clonotype was observed many times. This chain connects TRBV7-9 to TRBJ1-6; no reliable D call. CDR1 and CDR2 from the germline V gene are SEHNR and FQNEAQ (reference sequence). The CDR3 has 16 amino acids. V was clipped by 1 base and J by 6 bases, with 13 bases between them. CDR3 sequence (DNA): TGTGCCAGCAGCTTAGGTGCGGGGTCAGGTAATTCACCCCTCCACTTT. Amino acids: CASSLGAGSGNSPLHF.

This clonotype was counted at least ten times. V gene TRBV12-3 or TRBV12-4 combines with J gene TRBJ2-6, with D perhaps being TRBD1 or TRBD2 (5 bases each). The ends were cut back, 6 bases at V and 0 bases at J, with 21 bases in the middle. There are 19 residues in the CDR3. The CDR3 spells CASRHSVGSGGSGANVLTF. DNA of the CDR3: TGTGCCAGCAGGCATAGCGTGGGCAGTGGGGGCTCTGGGGCCAACGTCCTGACTTTC.

This clonotype has a handful of counts. The rearrangement links TRBV4-3 to TRBJ2-3; D remains unclear. The V end was cut by 0 bases, the J end by 0 bases, with 16 bases between. Germline V gene data show CDR1 as LGHNA and CDR2 as YSLEER. The CDR3 consists of 18 residues. CDR3 sequence: CASSQDVRESPSTDTQYF. In DNA form, the CDR3 reads TGCGCCAGCAGCCAAGATGTGAGAGAAAGCCCCAGCACAGATACGCAGTATTTT.

This clonotype was counted many times. The V and J genes are TRBV30 and TRBJ2-6; no definite D call. From germline, CDR1 is GTSNPN and CDR2 SVGIG (reference sequence). V was cut by 2 bases and J by 4 bases, with 12 bases left in between. The CDR3 contains 15 residues. This CDR3 is CAWSTIERGANVLTF. The CDR3 DNA is TGTGCCTGGAGTACGATCGAACGAGGGGCCAACGTCCTGACTTTC.

The sample holds many counts of this clonotype. V is TRBV10-3 and J is TRBJ1-2; TRBD1 aligns across 7 bases. The CDR3 runs 12 residues. The V and J ends lost 6 bases and 6 bases, in that order; junction bases with no gene match: 4. The germline V gene encodes CDR1 ENHRY and CDR2 SYGVKD. The CDR3 region has the DNA TGTGCCATCAGCCGGGACAGCGATGGCTACACCTTC. This codes for CAISRDSDGYTF.

This clonotype was detected a few times. The chain links TRBV30 to TRBJ2-6, with no clear D. Germline lookup yields CDR1 GTSNPN and CDR2 SVGIG (reference sequence). The CDR3 is 15 residues long. V was shortened by 4 bases and J by 2 bases, with 12 bases between the two germline ends. As DNA, the CDR3 is TGTGCCTGGACCCCAAGGTTGACTGGGGCCAACGTCCTGACTTTC. Its protein is CAWTPRLTGANVLTF.

This rearrangement joins TRBV3-1 to TRBJ1-1; 7 bases line up with TRBD1. The CDR3 runs to 14 residues. Germline CDR1 is LGHDT and CDR2 is YNNKEL (reference sequence). V lost 5 bases to trimming and J lost 2 bases; unmatched junction nucleotides: 5. The CDR3 coding sequence is TGTGCCAGCAGCAAGGTAGGGGGCAACACTGAAGCTTTCTTT. Amino acid sequence: CASSKVGGNTEAFF.

This clonotype appeared a few times. V gene TRBV9 combines with J gene TRBJ2-3; D gene unclear. The CDR3 covers 15 residues. V lost 3 bases and J lost 1, with 12 bases in between. The germline CDR1 and CDR2 sequences are SGDLS and YYNGEE. CDR3 residues: CASSDLRYGTDTQYF. The CDR3 region has the DNA TGTGCCAGCAGCGACCTCCGATACGGCACAGATACGCAGTATTTT.

There are many counts of this clonotype. DNA for the CDR3: TGCAGTGCTACCTTCCGACTAGCGGGGGTCACAGATACGCAGTATTTT. Encoded protein: CSATFRLAGVTDTQYF. The rearrangement links TRBV20-1 to TRBJ2-3; 12 bases map to TRBD2. Trimming removed 4 bases from V and 2 bases from J; junction bases left unmatched: 7. Germline V gene lookup returns CDR1 DFQATT and CDR2 SNEGSKA (reference sequence). This CDR3 comprises 16 residues.

In this sample, this clonotype turned up a few times. Written as DNA, the CDR3 is TGCGCCAGCAGCCAAGATCACCCAAGGGGGGCCCAGCGGTTCCACGAGCAGTACTTC. Translating it yields CASSQDHPRGAQRFHEQYF. The V call is TRBV4-3, the J call TRBJ2-7, with D perhaps being TRBD1 or TRBD2 (6 bases each). This CDR3 is built from 19 residues. The V end was cut by 0 bases, the J end by 5 bases, with 26 bases between. CDR1 and CDR2 (germline): LGHNA, YSLEER.

The chain joins TRBV11-2 to TRBJ1-4; a possible D gene is TRBD1 (5 bases). CDR1 and CDR2 from the germline V gene are SGHAT and FQNNGV. The CDR3 covers 16 residues. Trimming took 5 bases from V and 8 from J, leaving 21 bases between them. The CDR3 DNA is TGTGCCAGCAGCCCGGGGCAGGTCAGCAAGAAGGAAAAACTGTTTTTT. Translating it yields CASSPGQVSKKEKLFF.